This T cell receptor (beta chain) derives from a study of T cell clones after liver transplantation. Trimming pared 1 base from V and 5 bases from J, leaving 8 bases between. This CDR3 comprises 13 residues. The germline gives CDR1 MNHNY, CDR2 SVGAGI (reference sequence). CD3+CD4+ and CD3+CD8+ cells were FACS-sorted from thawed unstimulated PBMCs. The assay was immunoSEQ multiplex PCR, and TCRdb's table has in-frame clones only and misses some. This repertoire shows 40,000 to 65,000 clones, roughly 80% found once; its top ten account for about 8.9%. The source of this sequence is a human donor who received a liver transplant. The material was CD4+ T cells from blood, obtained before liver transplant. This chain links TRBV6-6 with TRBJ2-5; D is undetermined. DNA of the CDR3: TGTGCCAGCAGTTACTTGATAGGGGAGACCCAGTACTTC. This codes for CASSYLIGETQYF.